The 19 T cell receptor beta chains below all came from one sample that was sequenced in a study of T cells and Merkel cell carcinoma outcomes. The repertoire was sequenced with immunoSEQ multiplex PCR; TCRdb's copy has only in-frame clones and lacks some. The profile shows around 6,400 clones, about 81% of them singletons. The sample comprised tumor tissue from Merkel cell carcinoma. These receptors came from a human donor with Merkel cell carcinoma. Some clones in this sample may be carry-over from other donors' samples.

The chain is built from TRBV6-5 and TRBJ2-7, with D possibly being TRBD1 or TRBD2 (5 bases each). The CDR3 has 12 amino acids. Germline assignment: CDR1 MNHEY and CDR2 SVGAGI. The V gene lost 3 bases and the J gene lost 7 bases, with 10 bases spanning the gap. The CDR3 loop is CASSYEGMEQYF. CDR3 DNA: TGTGCCAGCAGTTATGAGGGGATGGAGCAGTACTTC.

The sample holds one count of this clone. The chain has TRBV10-3 and TRBJ2-7, with a tentative D call TRBD2 (5 bases). This CDR3 contains 17 residues. V dropped 7 bases and J dropped 6 bases, with 28 bases sitting between them. The germline gives CDR1 ENHRY, CDR2 SYGVKD. CDR3 coding DNA: TGTGCCATCACTGGCAGACTAACCGCCAAAGCTCCGAGCGAGCAGTACTTC. Translation: CAITGRLTAKAPSEQYF.

This clone was counted only a few times. The genes are TRBV2 and TRBJ2-3, with D tentatively TRBD1 or TRBD2 (5 bases each). Trimming removed 2 bases from V and 2 bases from J, with 14 bases in between. Germline V gene lookup returns CDR1 SNHLY and CDR2 FYNNEI. The CDR3 sequence is 16 residues long. The DNA for the CDR3 is TGTGCCAGCAGTGAAATAGGGGACGGCTACACAGATACGCAGTATTTT. Amino acid sequence: CASSEIGDGYTDTQYF.

Only one count was recorded for this clone. This chain connects TRBV5-1 to TRBJ2-5, with D tentatively TRBD2 (6 bases). CDR3 length equals 14 residues. From germline, CDR1 is SGHRS and CDR2 YFSETQ. Trimming cost V 4 bases and J 1 base, with 11 bases left between them. Here the CDR3 reads CASSSRDFQETQYF. CDR3 in DNA: TGCGCCAGCAGCAGCCGGGACTTCCAAGAGACCCAGTACTTC.

The gene calls are TRBV9 and TRBJ2-6; 7 bases agree with TRBD1. The CDR3 extends over 17 amino acids. The ends lost 4 bases at V and 0 bases at J; junction bases unmatched: 7. The germline gives CDR1 SGDLS, CDR2 YYNGEE. The CDR3 is CASSRTGDHSGANVLTF. The CDR3 bases are TGTGCCAGCAGCCGTACAGGGGATCACTCTGGGGCCAACGTCCTGACTTTC.

The rearrangement links TRBV29-1 to TRBJ1-1; D remains unclear. Trimming took off 3 bases at V and 3 bases at J, with 11 bases between the two ends. The CDR3 covers 13 residues. In germline, CDR1 is SQVTM, CDR2 ANQGSEA. In nucleotides, the CDR3 is TGCAGCGTTGAGGGCCTCGGATACACTGAAGCTTTCTTT. Protein product: CSVEGLGYTEAFF.

CDR3 residues: CASSLIAGGPTDTQYF. DNA of the CDR3: TGCGCCAGCAGCCTTATAGCGGGAGGGCCGACAGATACGCAGTATTTT. The chain is built from TRBV4-1 and TRBJ2-3; 11 bases are a match to TRBD2. V lost 4 bases, J lost 3 bases, and 6 bases stayed unmatched. The CDR3 sequence is 16 residues long. CDR1 is MGHRA and CDR2 is YSYEKL in the germline V gene.

This clone occurred once. The chain links TRBV27 to TRBJ1-5; D gene uncertain. The germline CDR1 and CDR2 sequences are MNHEY and SMNVEV (reference sequence). V lost 0 bases, J lost 7 bases, and 10 bases lay in between. CDR3 size: 14 residues. Here the CDR3 reads CASSLSESWQPQHF. For the CDR3, the DNA is TGTGCCAGCAGTTTATCGGAGAGTTGGCAGCCCCAGCATTTT.

The chain joins TRBV9 to TRBJ2-7; 9 bases line up with TRBD1. Unmatched junction bases numbered 4, after V lost 0 bases and J lost 3 bases. Germline V gene lookup returns CDR1 SGDLS and CDR2 YYNGEE. CDR3 length: 15 amino acids. Here the CDR3 reads CASSVEPGQGYEQYF. CDR3 DNA sequence: TGTGCCAGCAGCGTAGAACCGGGACAGGGCTACGAGCAGTACTTC.

This clone was seen more than once but under ten times. This rearrangement joins TRBV7-8 to TRBJ2-7; either TRBD1 or TRBD2 may supply D (5 bases each). Trimming took off 5 bases at V and 8 bases at J, with 19 bases between the two ends. Germline V gene data show CDR1 as SGHVS and CDR2 as FQNEAQ. CDR3 length: 14 residues. CDR3 protein: CASSLMSEGNKQYF. Written as DNA, the CDR3 is TGTGCCAGCAGCCTAATGAGTGAGGGGAACAAGCAGTACTTC.

About this clone: This sequence may be a read error, since a much larger clone differs from it by one base. The J gene is TRBJ2-3, the V gene TRBV5-1; maybe TRBD1 (6 bases). The CDR3 is 16 amino acids. Germline CDR1 is SGHRS and CDR2 is YFSETQ. V dropped 3 bases and J dropped 3 bases, with 17 bases sitting between them. This chain's CDR3 is CASSSEQGVSTDTQYF. CDR3 nucleotide sequence: TGCGCCAGCAGCTCTGAACAGGGCGTTTCAACAGATACGCAGTATTTT.

The chain links TRBV5-1 to TRBJ2-3; the match to TRBD2 covers 12 bases. The CDR3 contains 15 residues. V shed 4 bases, J shed 6 bases, and the junction held 6 bases outside the gene matches. In germline, CDR1 is SGHRS, CDR2 YFSETQ. CDR3: CASSVTSGSSDTQYF. Here the CDR3 DNA reads TGCGCCAGCAGCGTGACTAGCGGGAGTTCCGATACGCAGTATTTT.

This clone was recorded once. J is TRBJ2-2 and V is TRBV7-9; tentatively, D is TRBD1 or TRBD2 (6 bases each). This CDR3 has 18 residues. The V and J ends lost 2 bases and 4 bases respectively, with 20 bases between them. CDR1 SEHNR and CDR2 FQNEAQ come from the germline V gene (reference sequence). DNA for the CDR3: TGTGCCAGCAGCTTACAGGGGACTCCCGAGAAGGGCACCGGGGAGCTGTTTTTT. Protein: CASSLQGTPEKGTGELFF.

The chain couples TRBV28 to TRBJ1-2; 8 bases agree with TRBD1. The CDR3 is 13 amino acids. Germline CDR1 is MDHEN and CDR2 is SYDVKM. The V and J ends lost 6 bases and 6 bases, in that order; junction bases with no gene match: 6. This CDR3 is CASRRTGRHGYTF. Here the CDR3 DNA reads TGTGCCAGCAGGAGGACAGGGAGACATGGCTACACCTTC.

J is TRBJ2-7 and V is TRBV28; the match to TRBD2 covers 9 bases. This CDR3 has 14 residues. Germline trimming cut 7 bases from V and 0 bases from J; bases unmatched to any gene: 4. Germline V gene sequence: CDR1 MDHEN, CDR2 SYDVKM. The CDR3 sequence is CASKLTSGSYEQYF. The DNA for the CDR3 is TGTGCCAGCAAACTGACTAGCGGCTCCTACGAGCAGTACTTC. The variable domain in full, completed from reference TRBV28 and TRBJ2-7, reads DVKVTQSSRYLVKRTGEKVFLECVQDMDHENMFWYRQDPGLGLRLIYFSYDVKMKEKGDIPEGYSVSREKKERFSLILESASTNQTSMYLCASKLTSGSYEQYFGPGTRLTVT.

This chain joins TRBV11-2 and TRBJ2-7; TRBD2 is a possible D gene (6 bases). CDR1 and CDR2 (germline): SGHAT, FQNNGV. This CDR3 is built from 14 residues. The V end lost 2 bases, the J end lost 0 bases, and 8 bases lay between the germline ends. CDR3 sequence: CASSLWEDSYEQYF. CDR3 coding DNA: TGTGCCAGCAGCTTATGGGAGGACTCCTACGAGCAGTACTTC.

The V and J genes are TRBV5-5 and TRBJ2-2, with D possibly matching TRBD2 (5 bases). Trimming took 4 bases from V and 8 from J, leaving 9 bases between them. This CDR3 is built from 12 residues. Looked up from germline, CDR1 is SGHKS and CDR2 is YYEKEE (reference sequence). CDR3 nucleotide sequence: TGTGCCAGCAGCCCGTGGAGGGGGGAGCTGTTTTTT. As protein: CASSPWRGELFF.

CDR3 residues: CASSWNREMNTEAFF. CDR3 nucleotide sequence: TGTGCCAGCAGCTGGAACAGGGAGATGAACACTGAAGCTTTCTTT. This sequence joins TRBV5-4 and TRBJ1-1, with a weak D call TRBD1 (6 bases). The CDR3 sequence is 15 residues long. The ends were cut back, 3 bases at V and 0 bases at J, with 12 bases in the middle. CDR1 is SGHNT and CDR2 is YYREEE in the germline V gene (reference sequence).

This chain links TRBV7-9 with TRBJ2-3; D gene unclear. V lost 2 bases, J lost 5 bases, and 5 bases lay in between. This CDR3 region has 12 residues. CDR1 is SEHNR and CDR2 is FQNEAQ in the germline V gene (reference sequence). CDR3 bases: TGTGCCAGCAGCTTAAGTCAAGATACGCAGTATTTT. Protein product: CASSLSQDTQYF. Complete variable domain (other parts from reference TRBV7-9 and TRBJ2-3): DTGVSQNPRHKITKRGQNVTFRCDPISEHNRLYWYRQTLGQGPEFLTYFQNEAQLEKSRLLSDRFSAERPKGSFSTLEIQRTEQGDSAMYLCASSLSQDTQYFGPGTRLTVL.